These 13 T cell receptor beta chains were all obtained from the same sample, sequenced in a study of identical twins. Using its own MiXCR run on the 5' RACE reads, TCRdb lists one record per CDR3 protein. The profile shows about 530,000 distinct CDR3 sequences, around 15% of them singletons. This same sample was also taken into another study, of yellow fever vaccine responses in identical twins.

Input material: CD4+ T cells sorted from blood. The receptor set was obtained from a woman aged 18-30 years in good health.

CDR3 nucleotides: TGTGCCAGCAGTGCGATCGCGGCTAGCAGGAATGAGCAGTTCTTC. It codes for CASSAIAASRNEQFF. This chain joins TRBV2 and TRBJ2-1; perhaps TRBD2 as D (5 bases). The germline V gene has CDR1 SNHLY and CDR2 FYNNEI. V lost 4 bases to trimming and J lost 7 bases, with 17 bases between them. The CDR3 has 15 residues.

This clonotype was counted between two and nine times. This sequence joins TRBV15 and TRBJ2-3; maybe TRBD1 (6 bases). Looked up from germline, CDR1 is LNHNV and CDR2 is YYDKDF (reference sequence). The CDR3 totals 16 residues. V lost 1 base and J lost 2, with 13 bases in between. The CDR3 DNA sequence: TGTGCCACCAGCAGAGGTTGGGGGACAAACACAGATACGCAGTATTTT. The encoded protein is CATSRGWGTNTDTQYF.

This chain uses TRBV3-1 with TRBJ1-6; maybe TRBD1 (5 bases). Germline loops: CDR1 LGHDT, CDR2 YNNKEL (reference sequence). The CDR3 length is 17 residues. Trimming pared 4 bases from V and 0 bases from J, leaving 13 bases between. CDR3 bases: TGTGCCAGCAGCCCGGGGGGAGTCTACTCCTATAATTCACCCCTCCACTTT. This gives the protein CASSPGGVYSYNSPLHF.

This clonotype was recorded a few times. The chain links TRBV12-3 or TRBV12-4 to TRBJ2-7; no clear D gene. Trimming removed 6 bases at V and 5 bases at J, with 8 bases between. The CDR3 is 11 amino acids. CDR3 nucleotide sequence: TGTGCCAGCAGGTCGGCTCACGAGCAGTACTTC. As protein: CASRSAHEQYF.

The table lists this clonotype with many counts. This chain connects TRBV24-1 to TRBJ1-1; D is uncertain. V lost 3 bases and J 1 base, leaving 5 bases between the germline ends. Germline V gene data show CDR1 as KGHDR and CDR2 as SFDVKD. The CDR3 is made up of 13 amino acids. The CDR3 DNA reads TGTGCCACCAGTGATGAAGGGAACACTGAAGCTTTCTTT. This gives the protein CATSDEGNTEAFF.

The rearrangement joins TRBV7-2 to TRBJ2-1; TRBD1 matches 9 bases. CDR1 is SGHTA and CDR2 is FQGNSA in the germline V gene. The CDR3 is 17 residues long. Unmatched junction bases numbered 11, after V lost 4 bases and J lost 4 bases. Here the CDR3 reads CASSSLLGGQGYNEQFF. The CDR3 DNA reads as TGTGCCAGCAGCTCCCTTTTGGGGGGACAGGGTTACAATGAGCAGTTCTTC.

This clonotype came up a few times. This chain uses TRBV10-3 with TRBJ2-1; 11 bases line up with TRBD2. The junction had 14 bases not matched to a gene; V was cut back by 2 bases and J by 11 bases. The CDR3 is made up of 17 amino acids. Germline values: CDR1 ENHRY, CDR2 SYGVKD. The CDR3 loop reads CAISERVDGTSGPKQFF. CDR3 DNA sequence: TGTGCCATCAGTGAGAGGGTCGATGGGACTAGCGGCCCCAAGCAGTTCTTC.

V is TRBV6-5 and J is TRBJ2-7; D remains ambiguous. Germline V gene lookup returns CDR1 MNHEY and CDR2 SVGAGI. The CDR3 loop spans 12 amino acids. The V end lost 5 bases, the J end lost 4 bases, and 9 bases lay between the germline ends. The CDR3 spells CASSGLGYEQYF. The CDR3 DNA reads TGTGCCAGCAGTGGCTTGGGGTACGAGCAGTACTTC.

This clonotype was picked up a small number of times. The chain is built from TRBV28 and TRBJ1-2, with 12 bases matching TRBD1. Germline CDR1 reads MDHEN; CDR2 reads SYDVKM. CDR3 length equals 14 residues. V trimming: 5 bases; J trimming: 8 bases; junction bases outside the gene matches: 6. For the CDR3, the DNA is TGTGCCAGCAGTGGGGACAGGGGGCTTTGGGGCTACACCTTC. Translation: CASSGDRGLWGYTF.

CDR3 nucleotides: TGTGCCAGCAGTGTTAAGGGGAACACTGAAGCTTTCTTT. This codes for CASSVKGNTEAFF. The chain couples TRBV6-4 to TRBJ1-1; the D is unclear. Germline assignment: CDR1 MRHNA and CDR2 SNTAGT. Trimming stripped 4 bases from V and 1 base from J, with 7 bases between. This CDR3 is 13 amino acids long.

This clonotype was detected only a few times. The chain combines TRBV5-1 with TRBJ2-1, with D perhaps matching TRBD1 (6 bases). Trimming cost V 2 bases and J 8 bases, with 11 bases left between them. CDR1 is SGHRS, CDR2 YFSETQ, per germline. This CDR3 is built from 13 residues. CDR3 sequence (DNA): TGCGCCAGCAGCTTAGGACAGATAGATGAGCAGTTCTTC. Translating it yields CASSLGQIDEQFF. The full variable domain, rest sourced from reference TRBV5-1 and TRBJ2-1, is KAGVTQTPRYLIKTRGQQVTLSCSPISGHRSVSWYQQTPGQGLQFLFEYFSETQRNKGNFPGRFSGRQFSNSRSEMNVSTLELGDSALYLCASSLGQIDEQFFGPGTRLTVL.

The gene calls are TRBV12-5 and TRBJ2-3; D unresolved. CDR1 and CDR2 from the germline V gene are LGHNT and FRNRAP. This CDR3 has 14 amino acids. The V end was cut by 7 bases, the J end by 6 bases, with 17 bases between. The CDR3 DNA reads TGTGCTAGTGCTTCTCTGGCCCCACAGGATACGCAGTATTTT. Encoded protein: CASASLAPQDTQYF.

The rearrangement links TRBV10-3 to TRBJ2-7; D gene unclear. CDR1 is ENHRY, CDR2 SYGVKD, per germline. Trimming took off 8 bases at V and 0 bases at J, with 8 bases between the two ends. The CDR3 is 12 amino acids. The CDR3 loop is CAISGNSYEQYF. The CDR3 DNA sequence: TGTGCCATCTCGGGTAACTCCTACGAGCAGTACTTC.